What follows describes a single T cell receptor beta chain. This sample stems from a study of blood T cells in healthy people across ages. Together with a sample-barcoded 5' primer, a J-beta primer mix was included in a second PCR lasting roughly 7 to 11 cycles. TCRdb reanalysed the 5' RACE reads using MiXCR and keeps one entry per CDR3 protein. The repertoire includes more than 700,000 distinct CDR3 sequences, less than 70% of them detected once, and about two fifths sits in the top ten. The CDR3 spans 13 residues. Germline V CDR1 and CDR2: MGHRA, YSYEKL. V was shortened by 0 bases and J by 8 bases, with 8 bases between the two germline ends.

V is TRBV4-1 and J is TRBJ2-1; D may be TRBD1 (6 bases). Material for sequencing was blood. The clonotype was recovered from a man of 80 years or more in good health. As DNA, the CDR3 is TGCGCCAGCAGCCAAGATGAGGGGGATGAGCAGTTCTTC. Its translation: CASSQDEGDEQFF.